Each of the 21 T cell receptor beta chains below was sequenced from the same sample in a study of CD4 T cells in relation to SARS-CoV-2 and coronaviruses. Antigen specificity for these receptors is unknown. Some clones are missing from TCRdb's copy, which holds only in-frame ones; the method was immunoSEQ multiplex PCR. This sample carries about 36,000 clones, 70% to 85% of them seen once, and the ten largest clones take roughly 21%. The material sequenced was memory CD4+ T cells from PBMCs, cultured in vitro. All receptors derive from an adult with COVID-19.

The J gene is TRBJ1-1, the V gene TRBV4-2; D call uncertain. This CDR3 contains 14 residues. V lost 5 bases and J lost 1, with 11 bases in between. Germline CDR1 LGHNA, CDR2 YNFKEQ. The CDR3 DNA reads TGTGCCAGCAGCAAAGGACGGCAGAACACTGAAGCTTTCTTT. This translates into CASSKGRQNTEAFF.

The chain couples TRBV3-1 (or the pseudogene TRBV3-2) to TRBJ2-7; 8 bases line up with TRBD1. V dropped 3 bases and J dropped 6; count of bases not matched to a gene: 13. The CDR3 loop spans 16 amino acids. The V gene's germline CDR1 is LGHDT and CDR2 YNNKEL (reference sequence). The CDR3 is CASSHAIGTGISEQYF. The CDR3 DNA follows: TGTGCCAGCAGCCACGCCATAGGGACAGGAATTAGCGAGCAGTACTTC.

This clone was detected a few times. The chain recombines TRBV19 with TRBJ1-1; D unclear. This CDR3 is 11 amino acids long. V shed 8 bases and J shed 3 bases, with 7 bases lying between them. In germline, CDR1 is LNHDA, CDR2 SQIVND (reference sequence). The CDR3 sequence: CASGHDTEAFF. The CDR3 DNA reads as TGTGCCAGTGGCCATGACACTGAAGCTTTCTTT. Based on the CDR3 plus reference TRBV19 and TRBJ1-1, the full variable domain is DGGITQSPKYLFRKEGQNVTLSCEQNLNHDAMYWYRQDPGQGLRLIYYSQIVNDFQKGDIAEGYSVSREKKESFPLTVTSAQKNPTAFYLCASGHDTEAFFGQGTRLTVV.

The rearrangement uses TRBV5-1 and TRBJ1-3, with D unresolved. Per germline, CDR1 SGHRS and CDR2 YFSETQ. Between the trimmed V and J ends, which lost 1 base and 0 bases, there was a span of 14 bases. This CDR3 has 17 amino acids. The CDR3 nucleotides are TGCGCCAGCAGCTTGTCCCTACAGAGAAGCTCTGGAAACACCATATATTTT. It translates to CASSLSLQRSSGNTIYF.

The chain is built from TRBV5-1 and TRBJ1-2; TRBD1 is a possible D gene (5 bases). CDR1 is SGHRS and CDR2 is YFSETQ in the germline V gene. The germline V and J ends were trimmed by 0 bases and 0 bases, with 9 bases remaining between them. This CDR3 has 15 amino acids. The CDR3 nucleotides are TGCGCCAGCAGCTTGGAGGGGAACTCTAACTATGGCTACACCTTC. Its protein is CASSLEGNSNYGYTF.

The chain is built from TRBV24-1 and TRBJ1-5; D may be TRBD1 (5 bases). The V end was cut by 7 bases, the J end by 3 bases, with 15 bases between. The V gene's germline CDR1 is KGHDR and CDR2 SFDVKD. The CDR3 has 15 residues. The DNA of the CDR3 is TGTGCCACCAGCCCGGGGGGAAGTATCAATCAGCCCCAGCATTTT. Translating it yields CATSPGGSINQPQHF.

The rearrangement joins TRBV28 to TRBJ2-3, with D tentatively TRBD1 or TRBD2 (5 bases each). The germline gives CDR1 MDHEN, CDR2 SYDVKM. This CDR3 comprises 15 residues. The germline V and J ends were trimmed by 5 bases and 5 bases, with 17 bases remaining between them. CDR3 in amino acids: CASSPLGEYRDTQYF. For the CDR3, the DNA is TGTGCCAGCAGTCCCCTGGGGGAGTACAGAGATACGCAGTATTTT.

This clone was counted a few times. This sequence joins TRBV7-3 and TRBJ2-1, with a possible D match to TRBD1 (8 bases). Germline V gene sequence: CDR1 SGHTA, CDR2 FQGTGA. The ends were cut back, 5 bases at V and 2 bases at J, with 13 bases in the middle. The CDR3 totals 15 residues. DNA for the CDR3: TGTGCCAGCAGCCCACAGGGGGGGGCCTACAATGAGCAGTTCTTC. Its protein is CASSPQGGAYNEQFF. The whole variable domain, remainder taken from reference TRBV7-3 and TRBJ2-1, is GAGVSQTPSNKVTEKGKYVELRCDPISGHTALYWYRQSLGQGPEFLIYFQGTGAADDSGLPNDRFFAVRPEGSVSTLKIQRTERGDSAVYLCASSPQGGAYNEQFFGPGTRLTVL.

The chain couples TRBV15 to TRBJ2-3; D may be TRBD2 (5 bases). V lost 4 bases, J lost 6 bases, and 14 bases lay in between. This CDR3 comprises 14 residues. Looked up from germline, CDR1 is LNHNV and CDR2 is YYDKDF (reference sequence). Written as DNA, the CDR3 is TGTGCCACCAGCACCGGACTCCCGGTGGATACGCAGTATTTT. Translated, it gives CATSTGLPVDTQYF. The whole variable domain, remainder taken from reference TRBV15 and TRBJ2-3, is DAMVIQNPRYQVTQFGKPVTLSCSQTLNHNVMYWYQQKSSQAPKLLFHYYDKDFNNEADTPDNFQSRRPNTSFCFLDIRSPGLGDTAMYLCATSTGLPVDTQYFGPGTRLTVL.

Here the CDR3 DNA reads TGTGCCAGCAGCTTAGGGGCAGGGGGCAGCTACGAGCAGTACTTC. Translated, it gives CASSLGAGGSYEQYF. The chain combines TRBV13 with TRBJ2-7, with 8 bases that match TRBD1. This CDR3 has 15 residues. The germline V gene encodes CDR1 PRHDT and CDR2 FYEKMQ (reference sequence). With V trimmed by 0 bases and J by 3 bases, 4 bases remained unmatched.

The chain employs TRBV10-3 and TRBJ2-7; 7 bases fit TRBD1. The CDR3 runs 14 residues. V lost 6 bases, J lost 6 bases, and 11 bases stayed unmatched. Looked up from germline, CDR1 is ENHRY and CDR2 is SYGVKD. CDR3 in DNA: TGTGCCATCAGGCCCAAGACAGGGCTGAGCGAGCAGTACTTC. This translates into CAIRPKTGLSEQYF.

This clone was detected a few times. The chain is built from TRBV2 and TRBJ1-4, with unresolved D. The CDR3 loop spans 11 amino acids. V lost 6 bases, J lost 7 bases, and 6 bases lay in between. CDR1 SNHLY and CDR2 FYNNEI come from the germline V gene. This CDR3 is CASRLGEKLFF. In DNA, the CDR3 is TGTGCCAGCAGGCTGGGTGAAAAACTGTTTTTT.

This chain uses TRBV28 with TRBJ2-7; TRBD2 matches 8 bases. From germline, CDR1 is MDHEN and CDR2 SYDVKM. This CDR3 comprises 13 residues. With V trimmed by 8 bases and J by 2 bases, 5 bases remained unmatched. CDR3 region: CASQTSGTYEQYF. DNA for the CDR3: TGTGCCAGCCAAACTAGCGGCACCTACGAGCAGTACTTC.

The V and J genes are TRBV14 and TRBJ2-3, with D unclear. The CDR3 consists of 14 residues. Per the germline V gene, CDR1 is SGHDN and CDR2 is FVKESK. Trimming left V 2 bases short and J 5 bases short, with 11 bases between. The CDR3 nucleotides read TGTGCCAGCAGCCAAAGGAGACTTGGAGATACGCAGTATTTT. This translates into CASSQRRLGDTQYF.

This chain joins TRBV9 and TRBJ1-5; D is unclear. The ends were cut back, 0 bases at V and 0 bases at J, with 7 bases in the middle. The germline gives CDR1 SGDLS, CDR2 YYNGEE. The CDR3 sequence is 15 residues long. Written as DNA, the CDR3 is TGTGCCAGCAGCGTAGAAGGTAATAGCAATCAGCCCCAGCATTTT. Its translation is CASSVEGNSNQPQHF.

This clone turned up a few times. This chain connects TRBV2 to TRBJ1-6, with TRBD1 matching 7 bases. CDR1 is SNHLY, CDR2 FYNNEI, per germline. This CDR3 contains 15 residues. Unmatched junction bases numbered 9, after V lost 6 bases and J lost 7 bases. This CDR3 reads CASSPQGVTNSPLHF. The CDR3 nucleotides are TGTGCCAGCAGCCCCCAGGGGGTGACAAATTCACCCCTCCACTTT.

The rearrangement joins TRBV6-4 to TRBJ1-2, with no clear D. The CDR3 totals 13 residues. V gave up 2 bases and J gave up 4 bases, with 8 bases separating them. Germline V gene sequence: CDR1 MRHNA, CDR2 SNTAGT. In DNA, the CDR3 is TGTGCCAGCAGTGACGGTGACGGCTATGGCTACACCTTC. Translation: CASSDGDGYGYTF.

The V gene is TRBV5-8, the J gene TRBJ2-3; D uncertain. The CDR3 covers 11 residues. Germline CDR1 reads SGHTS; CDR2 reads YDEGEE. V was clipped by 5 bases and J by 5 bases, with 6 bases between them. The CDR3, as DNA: TGTGCCAGCAGTAACGTAGATACGCAGTATTTT. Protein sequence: CASSNVDTQYF.

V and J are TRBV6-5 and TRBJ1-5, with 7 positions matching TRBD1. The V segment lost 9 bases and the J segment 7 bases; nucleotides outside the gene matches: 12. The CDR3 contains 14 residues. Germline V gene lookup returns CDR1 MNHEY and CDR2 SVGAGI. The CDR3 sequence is CASRPTGSFQPQHF. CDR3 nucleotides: TGTGCCAGTAGACCGACAGGGTCTTTCCAGCCCCAGCATTTT.

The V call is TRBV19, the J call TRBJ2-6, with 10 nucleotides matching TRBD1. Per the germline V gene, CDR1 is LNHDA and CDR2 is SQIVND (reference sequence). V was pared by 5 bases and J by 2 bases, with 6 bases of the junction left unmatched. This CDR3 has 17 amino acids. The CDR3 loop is CASSPRQGAPGANVLTF. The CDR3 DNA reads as TGTGCCAGTAGTCCACGACAGGGGGCGCCTGGGGCCAACGTCCTGACTTTC. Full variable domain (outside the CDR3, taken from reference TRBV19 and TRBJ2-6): DGGITQSPKYLFRKEGQNVTLSCEQNLNHDAMYWYRQDPGQGLRLIYYSQIVNDFQKGDIAEGYSVSREKKESFPLTVTSAQKNPTAFYLCASSPRQGAPGANVLTFGAGSRLTVL.

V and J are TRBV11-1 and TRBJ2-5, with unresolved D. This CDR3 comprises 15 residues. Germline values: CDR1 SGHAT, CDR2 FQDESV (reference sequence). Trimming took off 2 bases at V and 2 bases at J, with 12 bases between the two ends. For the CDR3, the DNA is TGTGCCAGCAGCTTACCCCTGGCCTGGCAAGAGACCCAGTACTTC. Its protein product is CASSLPLAWQETQYF.